The sequence of this T cell receptor (beta chain) was determined in a study of CD8 T cells in Susac syndrome. This CDR3 is 14 amino acids long. CDR1 and CDR2 from the germline V gene are LNHNV and YYDKDF (reference sequence). Trimming pared 0 bases from V and 10 bases from J, leaving 13 bases between. An input of roughly 0.5 to 1 ug of RNA was subjected to reverse transcription using random hexamers. With immunoSEQ multiplex PCR, TCR beta CDR3 was amplified across 54 Vbeta and 13 Jbeta. Via MiXCR, TCRdb re-called the immunoSEQ multiplex PCR reads, giving one row per CDR3 protein. Here the sample spans about 90,000 distinct CDR3 sequences, roughly 91% being singletons.

The receptor was isolated from a human donor in good health. The sequencing input was CD8+ T cells from PBMCs. The genes are TRBV15 and TRBJ1-5; D is uncertain. The CDR3 reads CATSRERGTHPQHF. In DNA, the CDR3 is TGTGCCACCAGCAGAGAACGGGGTACGCACCCCCAGCATTTT.